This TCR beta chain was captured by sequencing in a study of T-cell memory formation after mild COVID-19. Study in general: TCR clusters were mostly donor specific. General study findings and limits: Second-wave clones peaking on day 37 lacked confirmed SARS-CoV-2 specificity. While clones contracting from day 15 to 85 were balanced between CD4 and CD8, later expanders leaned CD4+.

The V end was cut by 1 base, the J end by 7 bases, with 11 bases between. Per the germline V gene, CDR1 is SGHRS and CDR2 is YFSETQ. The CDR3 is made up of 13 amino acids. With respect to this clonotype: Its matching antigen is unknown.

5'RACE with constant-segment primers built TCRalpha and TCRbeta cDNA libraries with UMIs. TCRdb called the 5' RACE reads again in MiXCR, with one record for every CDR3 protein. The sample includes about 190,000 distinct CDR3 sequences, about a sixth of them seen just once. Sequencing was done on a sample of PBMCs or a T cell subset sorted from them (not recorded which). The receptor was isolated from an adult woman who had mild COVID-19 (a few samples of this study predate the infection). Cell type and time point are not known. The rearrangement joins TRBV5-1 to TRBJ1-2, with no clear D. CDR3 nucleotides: TGCGCCAGCAGCTTGACAGAATCGAGTGGCTACACCTTC. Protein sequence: CASSLTESSGYTF.